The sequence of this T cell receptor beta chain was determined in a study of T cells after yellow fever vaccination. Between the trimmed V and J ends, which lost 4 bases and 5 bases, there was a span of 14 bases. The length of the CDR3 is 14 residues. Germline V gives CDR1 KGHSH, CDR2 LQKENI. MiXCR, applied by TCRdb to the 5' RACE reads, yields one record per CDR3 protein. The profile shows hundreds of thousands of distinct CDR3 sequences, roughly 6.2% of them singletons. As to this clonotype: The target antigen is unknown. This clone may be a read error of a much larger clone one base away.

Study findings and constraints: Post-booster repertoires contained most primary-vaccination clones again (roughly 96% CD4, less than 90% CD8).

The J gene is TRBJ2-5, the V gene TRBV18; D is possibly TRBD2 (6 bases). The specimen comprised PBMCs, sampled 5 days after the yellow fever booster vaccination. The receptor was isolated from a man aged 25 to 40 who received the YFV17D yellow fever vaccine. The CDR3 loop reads CASSHSGSGETQYF. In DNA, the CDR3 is TGTGCCAGCTCACATAGCGGCAGCGGGGAGACCCAGTACTTC.